This T cell receptor beta chain was retrieved from a study of shared clonotypes between healthy human individuals. The table came from immunoSEQ multiplex PCR; TCRdb's copy has only in-frame clones and leaves some out. Of some 2 million clones listed, over 85% are singletons. Positive CCR7 selection of CD45RO-negative cells yielded the naive CD8 cells, and terminally differentiated effector memory CD45RA+ cells were excluded. This clone occurred once. V was clipped by 2 bases and J by 5 bases, with 14 bases between them. CDR3 size: 15 residues. Per germline, CDR1 SGHRS and CDR2 YFSETQ. This rearrangement joins TRBV5-1 to TRBJ2-1; the D gene is possibly TRBD2 (6 bases). What was sequenced was naive CD8+ T cells sorted from blood. The receptor's source is a young man in good health. Here the CDR3 reads CASSFQLGGNNEQFF. The CDR3 DNA follows: TGCGCCAGCAGCTTTCAGTTAGGCGGGAACAATGAGCAGTTCTTC.